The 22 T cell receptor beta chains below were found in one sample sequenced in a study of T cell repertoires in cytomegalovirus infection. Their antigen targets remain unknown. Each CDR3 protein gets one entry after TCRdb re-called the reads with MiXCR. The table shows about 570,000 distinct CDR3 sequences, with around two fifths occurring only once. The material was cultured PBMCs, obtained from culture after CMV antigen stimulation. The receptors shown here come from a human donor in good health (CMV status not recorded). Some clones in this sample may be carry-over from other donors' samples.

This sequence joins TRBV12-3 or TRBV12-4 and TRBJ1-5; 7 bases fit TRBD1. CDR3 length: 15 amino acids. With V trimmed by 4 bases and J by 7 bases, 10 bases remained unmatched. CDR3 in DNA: TGTGCCAGCAGTTCTTCAAAGGGGGCTGGGCAGCCCCAGCATTTT. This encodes CASSSSKGAGQPQHF.

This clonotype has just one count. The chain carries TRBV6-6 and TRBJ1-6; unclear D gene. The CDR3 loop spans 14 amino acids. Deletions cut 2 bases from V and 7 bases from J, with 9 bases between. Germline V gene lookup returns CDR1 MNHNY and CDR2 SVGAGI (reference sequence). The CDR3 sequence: CASSYDVGNSPLHF. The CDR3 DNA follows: TGTGCCAGCAGTTACGACGTGGGAAATTCACCCCTCCACTTT.

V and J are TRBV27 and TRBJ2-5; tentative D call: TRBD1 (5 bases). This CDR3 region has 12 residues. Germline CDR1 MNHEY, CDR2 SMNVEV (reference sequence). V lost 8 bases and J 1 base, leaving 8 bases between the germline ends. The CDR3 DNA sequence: TGTGCCAGCGGGGCCTCCCAAGAGACCCAGTACTTC. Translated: CASGASQETQYF.

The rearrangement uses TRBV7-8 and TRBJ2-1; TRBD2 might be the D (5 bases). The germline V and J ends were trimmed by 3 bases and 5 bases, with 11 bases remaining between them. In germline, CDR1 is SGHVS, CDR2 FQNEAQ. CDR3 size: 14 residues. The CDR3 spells CASSFSQRNNEQFF. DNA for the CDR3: TGTGCCAGCAGCTTTTCTCAGCGGAACAATGAGCAGTTCTTC.

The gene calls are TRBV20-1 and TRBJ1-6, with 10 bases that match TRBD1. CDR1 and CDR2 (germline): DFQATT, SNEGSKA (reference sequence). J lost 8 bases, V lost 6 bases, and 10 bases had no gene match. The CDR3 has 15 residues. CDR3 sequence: CSAGAGQGVYSPLHF. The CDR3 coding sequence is TGCAGTGCAGGCGCAGGACAGGGGGTTTATTCACCCCTCCACTTT.

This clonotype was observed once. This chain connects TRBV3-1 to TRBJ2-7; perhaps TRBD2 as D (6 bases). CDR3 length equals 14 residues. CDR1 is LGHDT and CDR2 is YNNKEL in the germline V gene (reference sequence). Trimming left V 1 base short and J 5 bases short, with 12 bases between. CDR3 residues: CASSQGLGGDEQYF. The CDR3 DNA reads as TGTGCCAGCAGCCAAGGACTGGGAGGCGACGAGCAGTACTTC.

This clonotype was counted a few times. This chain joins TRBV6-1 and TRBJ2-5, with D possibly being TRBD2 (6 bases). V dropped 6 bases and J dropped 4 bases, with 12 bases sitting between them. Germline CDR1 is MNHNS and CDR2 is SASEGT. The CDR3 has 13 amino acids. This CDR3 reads CASRAEGRETQYF. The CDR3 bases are TGTGCCAGCAGGGCGGAGGGGAGAGAGACCCAGTACTTC.

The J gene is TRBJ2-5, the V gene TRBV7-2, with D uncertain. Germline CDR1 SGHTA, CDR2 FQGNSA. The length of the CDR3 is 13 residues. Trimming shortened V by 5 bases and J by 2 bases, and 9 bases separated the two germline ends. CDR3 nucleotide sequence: TGTGCCAGCAGCCTAAGGAAACAAGAGACCCAGTACTTC. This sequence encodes CASSLRKQETQYF.

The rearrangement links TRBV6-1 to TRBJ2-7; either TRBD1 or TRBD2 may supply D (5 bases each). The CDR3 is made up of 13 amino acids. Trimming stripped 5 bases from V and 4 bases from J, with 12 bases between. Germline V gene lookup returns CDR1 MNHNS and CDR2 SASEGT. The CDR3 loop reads CASSTDGAYEQYF. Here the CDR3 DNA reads TGTGCCAGCAGTACGGACGGGGCTTACGAGCAGTACTTC.

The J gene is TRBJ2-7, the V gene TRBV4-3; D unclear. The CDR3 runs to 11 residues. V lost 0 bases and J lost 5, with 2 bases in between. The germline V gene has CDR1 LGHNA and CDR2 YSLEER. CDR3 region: CASSQDDEQYF. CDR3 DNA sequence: TGCGCCAGCAGCCAAGATGACGAGCAGTACTTC.

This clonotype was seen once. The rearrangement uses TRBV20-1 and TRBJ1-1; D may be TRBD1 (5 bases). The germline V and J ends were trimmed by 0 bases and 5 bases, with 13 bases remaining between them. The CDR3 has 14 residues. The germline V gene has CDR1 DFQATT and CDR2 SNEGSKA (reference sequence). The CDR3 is CSARDRSGWTEAFF. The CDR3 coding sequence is TGCAGTGCTAGAGATCGCTCAGGGTGGACTGAAGCTTTCTTT.

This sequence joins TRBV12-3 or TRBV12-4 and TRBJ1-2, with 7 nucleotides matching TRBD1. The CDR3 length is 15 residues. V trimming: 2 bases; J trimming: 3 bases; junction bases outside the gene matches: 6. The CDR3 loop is CASSLTSGTDYGYTF. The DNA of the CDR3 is TGTGCCAGCAGTTTAACCTCCGGGACAGACTATGGCTACACCTTC.

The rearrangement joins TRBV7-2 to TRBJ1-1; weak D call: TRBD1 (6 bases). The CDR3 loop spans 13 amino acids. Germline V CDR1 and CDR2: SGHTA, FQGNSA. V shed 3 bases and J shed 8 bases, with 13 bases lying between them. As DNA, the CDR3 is TGTGCCAGCAGCTTTAGGGGGGCGTTCGAAGCTTTCTTT. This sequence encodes CASSFRGAFEAFF.

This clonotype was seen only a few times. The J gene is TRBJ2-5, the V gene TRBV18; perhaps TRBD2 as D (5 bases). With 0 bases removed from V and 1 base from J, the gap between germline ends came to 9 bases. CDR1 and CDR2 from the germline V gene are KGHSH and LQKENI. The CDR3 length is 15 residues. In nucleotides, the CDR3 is TGTGCCAGCTCACCACCCGGACTGCTCCAAGAGACCCAGTACTTC. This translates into CASSPPGLLQETQYF.

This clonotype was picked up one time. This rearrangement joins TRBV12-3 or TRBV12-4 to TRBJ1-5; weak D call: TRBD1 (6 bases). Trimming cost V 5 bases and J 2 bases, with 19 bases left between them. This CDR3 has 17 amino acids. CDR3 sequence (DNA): TGTGCCAGCAGTCTCGCGGGATACGACAGGCGCAATCAGCCCCAGCATTTT. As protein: CASSLAGYDRRNQPQHF.

This CDR3 reads CASSLEGSGGSNEQFF. CDR3 coding DNA: TGTGCCAGCAGCTTAGAAGGGAGCGGGGGTTCCAATGAGCAGTTCTTC. The rearrangement joins TRBV7-4 to TRBJ2-1; TRBD2 matches 8 bases. V lost 1 base and J lost 6; bases outside the gene matches: 8. The CDR3 runs to 16 residues. The germline V gene has CDR1 SGHVT and CDR2 SQSDAQ.

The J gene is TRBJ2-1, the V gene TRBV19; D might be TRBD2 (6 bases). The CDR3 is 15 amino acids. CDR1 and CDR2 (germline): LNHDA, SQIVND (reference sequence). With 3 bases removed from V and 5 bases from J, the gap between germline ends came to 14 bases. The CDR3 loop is CASSIRGMTNNEQFF. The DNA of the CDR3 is TGTGCCAGTAGTATTCGGGGGATGACGAACAATGAGCAGTTCTTC.

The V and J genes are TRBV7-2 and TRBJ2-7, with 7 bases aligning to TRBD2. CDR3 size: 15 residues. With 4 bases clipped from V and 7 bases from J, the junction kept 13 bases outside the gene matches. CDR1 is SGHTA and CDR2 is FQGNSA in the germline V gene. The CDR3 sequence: CASSSNGFSGGEQYF. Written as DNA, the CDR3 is TGTGCCAGCAGCTCCAACGGCTTCTCGGGGGGAGAGCAGTACTTC. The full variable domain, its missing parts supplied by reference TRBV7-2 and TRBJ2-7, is GAGVSQSPSNKVTEKGKDVELRCDPISGHTALYWYRQSLGQGLEFLIYFQGNSAPDKSGLPSDRFSAERTGGSVSTLTIQRTQQEDSAVYLCASSSNGFSGGEQYFGPGTRLTVT.

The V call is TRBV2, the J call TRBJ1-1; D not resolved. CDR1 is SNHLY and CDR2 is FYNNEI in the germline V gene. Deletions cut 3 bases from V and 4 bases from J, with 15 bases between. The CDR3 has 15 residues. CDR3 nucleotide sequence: TGTGCCAGCAGTGACGACCCCGCTTGGGCCACTGAAGCTTTCTTT. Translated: CASSDDPAWATEAFF.

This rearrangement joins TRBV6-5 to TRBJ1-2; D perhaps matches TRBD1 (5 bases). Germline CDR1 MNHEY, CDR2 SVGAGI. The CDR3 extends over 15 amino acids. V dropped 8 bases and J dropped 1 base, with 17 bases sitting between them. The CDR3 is CASGRDSSINYGYTF. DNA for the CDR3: TGTGCCAGCGGACGAGACAGTTCTATTAACTATGGCTACACCTTC.

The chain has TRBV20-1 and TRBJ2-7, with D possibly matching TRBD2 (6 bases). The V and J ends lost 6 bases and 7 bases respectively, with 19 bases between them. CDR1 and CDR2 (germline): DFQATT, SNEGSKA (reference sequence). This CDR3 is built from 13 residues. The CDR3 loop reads CSAATLAEGEQYF. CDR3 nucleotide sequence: TGCAGTGCCGCGACTTTAGCGGAGGGGGAGCAGTACTTC.

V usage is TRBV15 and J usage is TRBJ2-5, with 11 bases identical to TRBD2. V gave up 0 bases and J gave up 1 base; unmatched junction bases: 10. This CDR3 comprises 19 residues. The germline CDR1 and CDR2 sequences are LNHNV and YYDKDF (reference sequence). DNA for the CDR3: TGTGCCACCAGCAGAGAAGCCCTGCTTAGCGGGGGGGGCCAAGAGACCCAGTACTTC. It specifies CATSREALLSGGGQETQYF.